The clone carrying this T cell receptor beta chain was seen many times. As yet, its antigen is unknown. The source of the sample is a study of early T cells in non-severe SARS-CoV-2 infection. Study-wide context: Bulk RNA isolated from unsorted whole blood underwent sequencing; chains were not paired. General study findings and limits: VDJdb matching, biased toward anti-spike CD8 responses, missed private and CD4 specificities.

Germline lookup yields CDR1 SGHTA and CDR2 FQGNSA. V gave up 5 bases and J gave up 5 bases; unmatched junction bases: 6. The CDR3 length is 14 residues. Tagging with unique molecular identifiers was applied to individual cDNA molecules. TCRdb re-derived calls from the 5' RACE reads in MiXCR, one entry per CDR3 protein. Here the sample spans some 77,000 distinct CDR3 sequences, around 12% being singletons. The clonotype was recovered from an adult who was a healthcare worker with PCR-confirmed SARS-CoV-2 infection or an uninfected control (not recorded which). The donor label of this sample is uncertain. Specimen: whole blood, collected at baseline. The chain links TRBV7-2 to TRBJ1-2; 9 bases are shared with TRBD1. The DNA for the CDR3 is TGTGCCAGCAGCAGGGACAGGGATACTTATGGCTACACCTTC. It encodes CASSRDRDTYGYTF.